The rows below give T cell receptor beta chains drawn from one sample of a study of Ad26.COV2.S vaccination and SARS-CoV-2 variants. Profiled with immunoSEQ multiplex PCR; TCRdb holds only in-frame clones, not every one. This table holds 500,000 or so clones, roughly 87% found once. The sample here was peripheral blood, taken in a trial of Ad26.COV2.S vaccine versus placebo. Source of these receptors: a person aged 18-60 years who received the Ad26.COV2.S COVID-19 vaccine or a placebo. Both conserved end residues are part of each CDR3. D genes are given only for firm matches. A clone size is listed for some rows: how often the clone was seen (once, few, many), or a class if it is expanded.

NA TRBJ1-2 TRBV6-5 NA TGTGCCAGCAGTTACACGGCGGGGACAACTAACTATGGCTACACCTTC CASSYTAGTTNYGYTF
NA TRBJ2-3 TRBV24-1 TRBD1 TGTGCCACCAGTGAATCCGGGACAGGGAATGTGGATACGCAGTATTTT CATSESGTGNVDTQYF
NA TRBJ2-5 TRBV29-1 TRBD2 TGCAGCGGTAACAGGGGTGGGACTAGCGGCCAAGAGACCCAGTACTTC CSGNRGGTSGQETQYF
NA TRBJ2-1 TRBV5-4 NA TGTGCCAGCAGCCAAGCGGATGAGCAGTTCTTC CASSQADEQFF
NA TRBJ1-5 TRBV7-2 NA TGTGCCAGCAGCTCCCGCAGGGGAAGCAATCAGCCCCAGCATTTT CASSSRRGSNQPQHF
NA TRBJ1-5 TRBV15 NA TGTGCCACCAGCAGGACTTTCCCCCCAGAGTCCCATAGCAATCAGCCCCAGCATTTT CATSRTFPPESHSNQPQHF
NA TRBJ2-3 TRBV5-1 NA TGCGCCAGCAGCTTGAATGGTCAGCGCACAGATACGCAGTATTTT CASSLNGQRTDTQYF
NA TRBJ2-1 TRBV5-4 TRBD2 TGTGCCAGCGGGGGACTAGCGGGAGGGCCGGGCAATGAGCAGTTCTTC CASGGLAGGPGNEQFF
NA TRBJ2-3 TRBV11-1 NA TGTGCCAGCAGCTTCCCAGGGCTAAGCACAGATACGCAGTATTTT CASSFPGLSTDTQYF
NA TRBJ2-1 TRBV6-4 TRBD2 TGTGCCAGCAGTGACCAAGCGGGATATGAGCAGTTCTTC CASSDQAGYEQFF
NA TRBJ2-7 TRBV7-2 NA TGTGCCAGCAGCTTATGGGGGACCGGGATCTACGAGCAGTACTTC CASSLWGTGIYEQYF
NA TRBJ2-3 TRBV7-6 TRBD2 TGTGCCAGCAGCTTACTAGCGGGAGGGGGCACAGATACGCAGTATTTT CASSLLAGGGTDTQYF
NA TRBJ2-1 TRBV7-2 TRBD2 TGTGCCAGCAGCTTATCAACTAGCGGGAGCAATGAGCAGTTCTTC CASSLSTSGSNEQFF
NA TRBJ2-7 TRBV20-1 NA TGCAGTGCTCGTGGGGGTTACGAGCAGTACTTC CSARGGYEQYF
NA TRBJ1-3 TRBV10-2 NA TGCGCCAGCAGCGACCCGACGGGCCGAAGTGGAAACACCATATATTTT CASSDPTGRSGNTIYF
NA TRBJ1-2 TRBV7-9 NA TGTGCCAGCAGCCCCCCCGGCAGGGTTTCGCTGTCGGCTTATGGCTACACCTTC CASSPPGRVSLSAYGYTF
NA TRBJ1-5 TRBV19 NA TGTGCCAGCTCATCCGGGGGGGGCAATCAGCCCCAGCATTTT CASSSGGGNQPQHF
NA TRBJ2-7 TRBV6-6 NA TGTGCCAGCAGTTCCACAGGGGAGGCCCCCTACGAGCAGTACTTC CASSSTGEAPYEQYF
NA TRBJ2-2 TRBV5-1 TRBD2 TGCGCCAGCAGCTCGACTAGCGGGAGAAGCACCGGGGAGCTGTTTTTT CASSSTSGRSTGELFF
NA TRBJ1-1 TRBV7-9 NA TGTGCCAGCAGCGTGTATAGGAGGCGCAACACTGAAGCTTTCTTT CASSVYRRRNTEAFF
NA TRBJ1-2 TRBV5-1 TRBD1 TGCGCCAGCAGCCATACAGGGGAGGCTGGCTACACCTTC CASSHTGEAGYTF
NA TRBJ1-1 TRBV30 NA TGTGCCTGGAGTGTACTGGCGGGGTGGCAGAACACTGAAGCTTTCTTT CAWSVLAGWQNTEAFF
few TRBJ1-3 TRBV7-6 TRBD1 TGTGCCAGCAGCTCGGGACAGGGGAGCTCTGGAAACACCATATATTTT CASSSGQGSSGNTIYF
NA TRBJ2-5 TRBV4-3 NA TGCGCCAGCAGCCACCCCGGGACCCAAGAGACCCAGTACTTC CASSHPGTQETQYF
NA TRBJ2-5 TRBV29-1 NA TGCAGCGCCGACGGAGGGGGTAAGACCCAGTACTTC CSADGGGKTQYF
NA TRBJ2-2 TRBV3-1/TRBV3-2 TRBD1 TGTGCCAGCAGCGGATGGACAGGGGCCGGGGAGCTGTTTTTT CASSGWTGAGELFF
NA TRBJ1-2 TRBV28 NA TGTGCCAGCCGGGGTTCTCGCTTACTTAATGGCTACACCTTC CASRGSRLLNGYTF
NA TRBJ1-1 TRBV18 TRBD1 TGTGCCAGCTCACTCCGGACAGGGAAAGACACTGAAGCTTTCTTT CASSLRTGKDTEAFF
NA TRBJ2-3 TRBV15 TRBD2 TGTGCCACCAGTCGGACTAGCGGAGACACAGATACGCAGTATTTT CATSRTSGDTDTQYF
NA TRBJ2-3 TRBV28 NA TGTGCCAGCAGTTTGAGCTCCCGGGATACGCAGTATTTT CASSLSSRDTQYF
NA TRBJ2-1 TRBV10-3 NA TGTGCCATCAGTGATAAGGGAGGTGATGAGCAGTTCTTC CAISDKGGDEQFF
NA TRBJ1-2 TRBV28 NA TGTGCCAGCAGTGGAGGGAATAACTATGGCTACACCTTC CASSGGNNYGYTF
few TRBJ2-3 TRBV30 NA TGTGCCTGGAGCCTGAATGGGAGGACGCAGTATTTT CAWSLNGRTQYF
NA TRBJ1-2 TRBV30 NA TGTGCCTGGAGTGCAATAGGGTGGTATGGCTACACCTTC CAWSAIGWYGYTF
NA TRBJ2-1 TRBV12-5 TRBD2 TGTGCTAGTGTTGCGGGAGGAGGGTACAATGAGCAGTTCTTC CASVAGGGYNEQFF
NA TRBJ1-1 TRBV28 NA TGTGCCAGCAGTCACCCTTTCACTGAAGCTTTCTTT CASSHPFTEAFF
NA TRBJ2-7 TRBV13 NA TGTGCCAGCAGCCCCTCAGGGGGGTACTACGAGCAGTACTTC CASSPSGGYYEQYF
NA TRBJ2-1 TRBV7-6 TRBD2 TGTGCCAGCAGCTTAGGGGCTAGCGGGAAGTCCAATGAGCAGTTCTTC CASSLGASGKSNEQFF
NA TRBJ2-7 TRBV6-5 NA TGTGCCAGCAGTACACGGACCTACCCTCTCGAGCAGTACTTC CASSTRTYPLEQYF
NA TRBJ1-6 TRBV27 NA TGTGCCAGCAGTTTAGGAGGGAATTCACCCCTCCACTTT CASSLGGNSPLHF
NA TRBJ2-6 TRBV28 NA TGTGCCAGCAGCCGAATGGTTGGGGCCAACGTCCTGACTTTC CASSRMVGANVLTF
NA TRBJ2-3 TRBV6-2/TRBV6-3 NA TGTGCCAGCAGTTCTATCCGGGTCTCGGGACCAGATACGCAGTATTTT CASSSIRVSGPDTQYF
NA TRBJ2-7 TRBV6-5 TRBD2 TGTGCCAGCAGGCTCGGGGGGTATAGCTCCTACGAGCAGTACTTC CASRLGGYSSYEQYF
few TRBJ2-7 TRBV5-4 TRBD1 TGTGCCAGCAGCTTGTCGGGACAGGCCCCATACGAGCAGTACTTC CASSLSGQAPYEQYF
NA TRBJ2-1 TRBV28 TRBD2 TGTGCCAGCAGAGAACTAGCGGTATACAATGAGCAGTTCTTC CASRELAVYNEQFF
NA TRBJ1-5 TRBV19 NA TGTGCCAGTAGTATAGATCTTGGATCGTCCCAGCATTTT CASSIDLGSSQHF
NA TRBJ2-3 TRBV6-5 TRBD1 TGTGCCAGCAGTTTGGGGGACAGGGTTACAGATACGCAGTATTTT CASSLGDRVTDTQYF
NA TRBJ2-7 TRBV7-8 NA TGTGCCAGCAGCTTGAGTCAGGCCTCCTACGAGCAGTACTTC CASSLSQASYEQYF
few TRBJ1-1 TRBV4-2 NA TGTGCCAGCAGCCAAGGGACAGACTTAACTGAAGCTTTCTTT CASSQGTDLTEAFF
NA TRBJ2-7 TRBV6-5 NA TGTGCCAGCAGTTACTCGAGAATTTCCGCCTACGAGCAGTACTTC CASSYSRISAYEQYF
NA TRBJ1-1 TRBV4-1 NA TGCGCCAGCAGCAACAAACGCCCCGGGACAACCGACACTGAAGCTTTCTTT CASSNKRPGTTDTEAFF
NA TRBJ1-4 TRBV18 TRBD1 TGTGCCAGCTCCCCCGGGACAGGGGATGAAAAACTGTTTTTT CASSPGTGDEKLFF
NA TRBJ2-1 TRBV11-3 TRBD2 TGTGCCAGCAGCCCGGGGACTAGAAATGAGCAGTTCTTC CASSPGTRNEQFF
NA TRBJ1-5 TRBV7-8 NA TGTGCCAGCAGCTTGAGCACAGCTGTTGGTCAGCCCCAGCATTTT CASSLSTAVGQPQHF
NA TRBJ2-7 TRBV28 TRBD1 TGTGCCAGCACCCCCCCCGGGACAGGGACTGGGTACGAGCAGTACTTC CASTPPGTGTGYEQYF